A single sample is the source of the 14 T cell receptor beta chains below, sequenced in a study of cytomegalovirus exposure and HLA in healthy donors. It was with 60 Vbeta and 13 Jbeta primers that the PCR ran. Produced via immunoSEQ multiplex PCR; TCRdb's table is partial and in-frame only. The repertoire has about 160,000 clones, roughly 82% of them found once; the top ten carry about 10%. The sequenced sample consisted of PBMCs. The receptors originated from a man aged 45-65 years in good health and CMV-seropositive.

The chain uses TRBV2 and TRBJ1-2, with D unresolved. This CDR3 spans 14 amino acids. From germline, CDR1 is SNHLY and CDR2 FYNNEI. V was pared by 6 bases and J by 7 bases, with 18 bases between. Here the CDR3 DNA reads TGTGCCAGCAGGATTTCGGTGGCGGCCTCTGGCTACACCTTC. Translation: CASRISVAASGYTF.

This chain links TRBV9 with TRBJ2-1; the D gene is possibly TRBD2 (5 bases). CDR1 and CDR2 (germline): SGDLS, YYNGEE. The CDR3 spans 14 residues. Between the trimmed V and J ends, which lost 1 base and 2 bases, there was a span of 7 bases. The chain's CDR3 is CASSVPGAYNEQFF. The CDR3 nucleotides are TGTGCCAGCAGCGTACCCGGGGCCTACAATGAGCAGTTCTTC.

The V and J genes are TRBV18 and TRBJ1-2, with a tentative D call TRBD1 (5 bases). The CDR3 spans 13 residues. Germline V gene data show CDR1 as KGHSH and CDR2 as LQKENI. V lost 0 bases to trimming and J lost 14 bases, with 16 bases between them. CDR3 sequence: CASSPPGQPLRTF. CDR3 DNA: TGTGCCAGCTCACCACCGGGGCAGCCTCTCAGGACCTTC.

In DNA, the CDR3 is TGTGCCAGCAGCTACTTGGGAGCCAGAAACTCTAATGAAAAACTGTTTTTT. This encodes CASSYLGARNSNEKLFF. This chain links TRBV7-9 with TRBJ1-4; no reliable D call. Germline lookup yields CDR1 SEHNR and CDR2 FQNEAQ (reference sequence). V was clipped by 4 bases and J by 3 bases, with 18 bases between them. The CDR3 has 17 residues.

The genes are TRBV7-2 and TRBJ2-5; maybe TRBD2 (7 bases). Between the trimmed V and J ends, which lost 5 bases and 3 bases, there was a span of 19 bases. Germline CDR1 SGHTA, CDR2 FQGNSA. This CDR3 region has 16 residues. DNA of the CDR3: TGTGCCAGCAGCCGCCGGGGAGGGGGTTCCGAAGAGACCCAGTACTTC. Amino acids: CASSRRGGGSEETQYF.

This chain connects TRBV18 to TRBJ2-7; the match to TRBD1 covers 7 bases. With 8 bases clipped from V and 2 bases from J, the junction kept 6 bases outside the gene matches. The germline CDR1 and CDR2 sequences are KGHSH and LQKENI. The CDR3 contains 13 residues. This CDR3 is CASATQGAYEQYF. CDR3 DNA sequence: TGTGCCAGCGCGACGCAGGGGGCCTACGAGCAGTACTTC.

The gene calls are TRBV28 and TRBJ2-3; D perhaps matches TRBD2 (6 bases). Trimming pared 8 bases from V and 0 bases from J, leaving 9 bases between. This CDR3 comprises 13 residues. Germline-derived CDR1 and CDR2 are MDHEN and SYDVKM. CDR3 in DNA: TGTGCCAGCTCAAGCGGGAGCACAGATACGCAGTATTTT. This gives the protein CASSSGSTDTQYF.

This clone was seen once. CDR3 nucleotide sequence: TGTGCCAGCAGGGACAGGGGGCAAGAGACCCAGTACTTC. Protein product: CASRDRGQETQYF. The rearrangement joins TRBV6-5 to TRBJ2-5; 10 bases map to TRBD1. Trimming took 6 bases from V and 2 from J; bases not matched to a gene: 0. The CDR3 is made up of 13 amino acids. The germline V gene encodes CDR1 MNHEY and CDR2 SVGAGI.

V usage is TRBV30 and J usage is TRBJ1-3; no clear D gene. The CDR3 contains 13 residues. Germline lookup yields CDR1 GTSNPN and CDR2 SVGIG (reference sequence). With 4 bases removed from V and 2 bases from J, the gap between germline ends came to 9 bases. CDR3 region: CAWIVGAGNTIYF. DNA for the CDR3: TGTGCCTGGATCGTCGGTGCTGGAAACACCATATATTTT.

Regarding this clone: At the DNA level, this CDR3 is encoded by other sequences in the same sample as well. V and J are TRBV6-1 and TRBJ1-4; no clear D. In germline, CDR1 is MNHNS, CDR2 SASEGT. The CDR3 sequence is 16 residues long. V was cut by 4 bases and J by 4 bases, with 16 bases left in between. The CDR3 coding sequence is TGTGCCAGCAGTGTATCCCGGGTCAAAAGTAATGAAAAACTGTTTTTT. This gives the protein CASSVSRVKSNEKLFF.

The chain uses TRBV27 and TRBJ2-3; 7 bases are a match to TRBD1. Trimming removed 6 bases from V and 6 bases from J; junction bases left unmatched: 6. This CDR3 contains 13 residues. Germline CDR1 reads MNHEY; CDR2 reads SMNVEV (reference sequence). CDR3 region: CASRDRDGDTQYF. CDR3 bases: TGTGCCAGCAGAGACAGGGATGGGGATACGCAGTATTTT.

This clone has only a few counts. The chain joins TRBV18 to TRBJ1-1; unclear D gene. V was trimmed by 1 base and J by 3 bases, leaving 6 bases between them. Per germline, CDR1 KGHSH and CDR2 LQKENI. The CDR3 covers 13 residues. In DNA, the CDR3 is TGTGCCAGCTCACCACGGGCAGACACTGAAGCTTTCTTT. This encodes CASSPRADTEAFF. The full variable domain, its missing parts supplied by reference TRBV18 and TRBJ1-1, is NAGVMQNPRHLVRRRGQEARLRCSPMKGHSHVYWYRQLPEEGLKFMVYLQKENIIDESGMPKERFSAEFPKEGPSILRIQQVVRGDSAAYFCASSPRADTEAFFGQGTRLTVV.

The chain links TRBV4-1 to TRBJ1-2; TRBD1 aligns across 9 bases. Trimming took 2 bases from V and 6 from J; bases not matched to a gene: 4. The CDR3 has 14 amino acids. The germline CDR1 and CDR2 sequences are MGHRA and YSYEKL. CDR3 sequence reads: CASSQPGTGNGYTF. The CDR3 coding sequence is TGCGCCAGCAGCCAACCTGGGACAGGGAATGGCTACACCTTC.

The rearrangement joins TRBV11-2 to TRBJ2-7, with 7 bases matching TRBD1. This CDR3 has 15 residues. The junction had 6 bases not matched to a gene; V was cut back by 1 base and J by 3 bases. In germline, CDR1 is SGHAT, CDR2 FQNNGV. The chain's CDR3 is CASSLVRQGFYEQYF. Written as DNA, the CDR3 is TGTGCCAGCAGCTTAGTACGACAGGGATTCTACGAGCAGTACTTC.